The entry below gives a single T cell receptor (beta chain) sequence along with its context. Antigen unknown. Treatment described: about 20 received Ad26.COV2.S at low or high dose, single or two shots; 5 received placebo; per-sample allocation not given. Each sample was drawn 63 days after the first injection (of vaccine or placebo). The administered vaccine (an Ad26 vector) expressed Wuhan-strain SARS-CoV-2 spike. Generated by immunoSEQ multiplex PCR, the TCRdb table keeps only in-frame clones and is missing some. The table records hundreds of thousands of clones, more than 75% of them present only once. This specimen comes from a study of Ad26.COV2.S vaccination and SARS-CoV-2 variants. In the study overall: Ad26.COV2.S, an intramuscular injection, was given once or twice 56 days apart. Study results and caveats: Measurement of non-spike TCR breadth gave similar results in vaccine and placebo recipients.

The CDR3 has 11 residues. V shed 3 bases and J shed 6 bases, with 5 bases lying between them. The germline CDR1 and CDR2 sequences are DFQATT and SNEGSKA (reference sequence). The material sequenced was peripheral blood, taken in a trial of Ad26.COV2.S vaccine versus placebo. The TCR comes from a person between 18 and 65 years old who received the Ad26.COV2.S COVID-19 vaccine or a placebo. The rearrangement links TRBV20-1 to TRBJ2-2, with D hard to call. CDR3 DNA sequence: TGCAGTGCTAGGGTCGCCGGGGAGCTGTTTTTT. It yields the protein CSARVAGELFF.